Below, one T cell receptor beta chain is given with its context. The antigen remains unidentified. Researchers ran immunoSEQ v3.0 at survey level. Here immunoSEQ multiplex PCR was the method, and the copy in TCRdb shows in-frame clones only, minus some. The sample holds 24,000 or so clones, about 85% seen once. This sample stems from a study of long-term antiretroviral therapy in people with HIV. Broader study findings: CDR3 lengths in HIV samples spanned a narrower range than controls. Whichever time point was examined, clones expanded before ART dominated the repertoire.

The CDR3 totals 16 residues. With 2 bases removed from V and 1 base from J, the gap between germline ends came to 14 bases. Germline V gives CDR1 LNHNV, CDR2 YYDKDF (reference sequence). The receptor was derived from a man between 40 and 49 years old with HIV. The chain uses TRBV15 and TRBJ1-1, with D perhaps TRBD1 (6 bases). Specimen: unsorted PBMCs, collected 2.3 years after starting antiretroviral therapy. CDR3: CATSRSALGQNTEAFF. The CDR3 coding sequence is TGTGCCACCAGCAGATCAGCTTTGGGACAGAACACTGAAGCTTTCTTT.